This T cell receptor beta chain was documented in a study of regulatory T cells in long-lasting Graves disease. Broader study findings: Persistent disease was characterized by preferential usage of TRBV28, TRBJ1-2 and TRBJ2-5.

This CDR3 has 12 residues. In germline, CDR1 is MNHNS, CDR2 SASEGT. V shed 6 bases and J shed 4 bases, with 8 bases lying between them. Researchers made TCR beta libraries by using iRepertoire HTBI primers and running Arm-PCR on CDR3 regions. Each CDR3 protein gets one entry after TCRdb re-called the multiplex PCR reads with MiXCR. The sample has about 620,000 distinct CDR3 sequences, around 15% seen once. Documented time point: newly diagnosed GD, antithyroid drugs for less than 3 months. Scientists built the TCR library using RNA that was extracted from PBMCs. This clonotype was detected many times. Antigen unknown. These sequences were also reported in another study, on T cells in Graves' hyperthyroidism and ophthalmopathy.

The chain couples TRBV6-1 to TRBJ2-3, with D unresolved. This TCR was recovered from a woman aged 30 to 39 with Graves disease. The sample in question was peripheral blood mononuclear cells (PBMCs), obtained at new diagnosis, from a patient treated with antithyroid drugs. CDR3 loop: CASRPTADTQYF. The DNA of the CDR3 is TGTGCCAGCAGACCGACGGCAGATACGCAGTATTTT.